These 9 T cell receptor beta chains originate from one sample sequenced in a study of OX40 agonist ivuxolimab in advanced cancers. Only in-frame clones appear in the TCRdb table, and some are missing; sequencing was by immunoSEQ multiplex PCR. Here the sample spans nearly 85,000 clones, over 80% being singletons. The sample was CD4+ or CD8+ T cells sorted from blood, taken in a trial of the OX40 agonist ivuxolimab. The receptors originated from an adult with an advanced solid tumor such as melanoma, head and neck, liver or kidney cancer.

The chain recombines TRBV5-5 with TRBJ2-1; D may be TRBD1 (6 bases). Germline V gives CDR1 SGHKS, CDR2 YYEKEE (reference sequence). Trimming removed 0 bases from V and 4 bases from J, with 14 bases in between. This CDR3 has 16 residues. CDR3 residues: CASSLAFAGTYNEQFF. The CDR3 nucleotides read TGTGCCAGCAGCTTGGCGTTTGCAGGGACATACAATGAGCAGTTCTTC.

The CDR3 nucleotides are TGTGCCACCACCCAGGGACAGATTAACTATGGCTACACCTTC. Amino acids: CATTQGQINYGYTF. The J gene is TRBJ1-2, the V gene TRBV19; 7 nucleotides agree with TRBD1. Germline values: CDR1 LNHDA, CDR2 SQIVND (reference sequence). Germline trimming cut 10 bases from V and 1 base from J; bases unmatched to any gene: 9. The CDR3 is 14 residues long.

This clone showed up just a few times. The genes are TRBV10-2 and TRBJ1-1; D call uncertain. The V gene's germline CDR1 is WSHSY and CDR2 SAAADI. V gave up 4 bases and J gave up 8 bases, with 8 bases separating them. This CDR3 spans 11 amino acids. This CDR3 is CASSVGPEAFF. The CDR3 DNA is TGCGCCAGCAGTGTAGGACCCGAAGCTTTCTTT.

The genes are TRBV7-2 and TRBJ2-4, with TRBD2 as a possible D gene (6 bases). Germline values: CDR1 SGHTA, CDR2 FQGNSA. The V end lost 4 bases, the J end lost 5 bases, and 15 bases lay between the germline ends. The CDR3 runs 15 residues. CDR3 bases: TGTGCCAGCAGCTCAAGCCCGGGGAGGCAAAACATTCAGTACTTC. Translation: CASSSSPGRQNIQYF.

This clone was detected a few times. The V call is TRBV9, the J call TRBJ1-1, with 9 bases identical to TRBD1. Trimming cost V 3 bases and J 3 bases; bases outside gene matches: 9. The CDR3 contains 16 residues. Germline CDR1 is SGDLS and CDR2 is YYNGEE. The CDR3 nucleotides are TGTGCCAGCAGCGCCACTGACGGGACAGGGTACACTGAAGCTTTCTTT. Encoded protein: CASSATDGTGYTEAFF. The full variable domain, with the rest looked up from reference TRBV9 and TRBJ1-1, is DSGVTQTPKHLITATGQRVTLRCSPRSGDLSVYWYQQSLDQGLQFLIQYYNGEERAKGNILERFSAQQFPDLHSELNLSSLELGDSALYFCASSATDGTGYTEAFFGQGTRLTVV.

In this sample, this clone turned up a few times. The chain uses TRBV11-1 and TRBJ2-3; D gene unclear. The CDR3 is 14 residues long. The V and J ends lost 7 bases and 0 bases respectively, with 11 bases between them. Germline values: CDR1 SGHAT, CDR2 FQDESV (reference sequence). The CDR3 nucleotides read TGTGCCAGCAAAACGGTTTCAAGCACAGATACGCAGTATTTT. This gives the protein CASKTVSSTDTQYF.

This sequence joins TRBV9 and TRBJ1-2; 10 bases are shared with TRBD1. The CDR3 is 15 residues long. Germline loops: CDR1 SGDLS, CDR2 YYNGEE. The V gene end was trimmed by 5 bases and the J gene end by 2 bases; junction bases not matched to a gene: 6. This CDR3 is CASRGQGRGNYGYTF. Written as DNA, the CDR3 is TGTGCCAGCAGGGGACAGGGGCGTGGGAACTATGGCTACACCTTC.

The CDR3 DNA reads as TGTGCCAGCAGCTCGTACGGAGTGATATACGAGCAGTACTTC. It encodes CASSSYGVIYEQYF. V gene TRBV5-4 combines with J gene TRBJ2-7; D ambiguous. The CDR3 has 14 amino acids. Trimming removed 3 bases from V and 4 bases from J, with 14 bases in between. Germline loops: CDR1 SGHNT, CDR2 YYREEE (reference sequence).

The chain couples TRBV4-3 to TRBJ1-2; 7 nucleotides match TRBD1. This CDR3 is built from 18 residues. The germline gives CDR1 LGHNA, CDR2 YSLEER. V lost 1 base to trimming and J lost 1 base; unmatched junction nucleotides: 12. The CDR3: CASSQAPRGTAINYGYTF. Here the CDR3 DNA reads TGCGCCAGCAGCCAAGCCCCGCGAGGGACAGCGATTAACTATGGCTACACCTTC.